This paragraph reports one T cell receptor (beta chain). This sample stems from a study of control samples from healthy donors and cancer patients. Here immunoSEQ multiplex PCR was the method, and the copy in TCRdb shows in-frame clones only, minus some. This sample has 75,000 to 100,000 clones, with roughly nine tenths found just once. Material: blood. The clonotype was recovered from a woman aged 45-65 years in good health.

CDR3 residues: CASSASASGVYNEQFF. The CDR3 coding sequence is TGTGCCAGCAGTGCTAGCGCTAGCGGAGTCTACAATGAGCAGTTCTTC. This chain connects TRBV25-1 to TRBJ2-1; 7 nucleotides align to TRBD2. The CDR3 is 16 residues long. The ends lost 4 bases at V and 3 bases at J; junction bases unmatched: 9. Germline lookup yields CDR1 MGHDK and CDR2 SYGVNS.